This T cell receptor (beta chain) was sequenced during a study of a mutant IDH1 vaccine in newly diagnosed glioma. Study-wide background: Either 4-6 weeks after radiotherapy alone or alongside temozolomide, vaccination was begun. Earlier treatment was radiotherapy, temozolomide, or both, with most getting both.

The time point: week 5, during vaccination. Every single dose of the vaccine, 300 ug of mutant IDH1 20-mer peptide, came with topical imiquimod. Data came from immunoSEQ multiplex PCR; TCRdb stores just in-frame clones and leaves some out. The sample consists of 75,000 to 80,000 clones, over 75% of them appearing once. This clone was found a few times. What it recognizes is unknown. The J segment lost 7 bases and the V segment lost 1 base, leaving 13 bases of the junction unmatched. The germline CDR1 and CDR2 sequences are LGHNA and YNFKEQ. The CDR3 totals 17 residues. This TCR derives from a woman aged 45-60 years with glioma. This rearrangement joins TRBV4-2 to TRBJ2-1, with 7 positions matching TRBD2. The starting material was PBMCs, obtained from a glioma patient whose treatment included an IDH1 peptide vaccine. The CDR3 loop is CASSQVPTSVIENEQFF. CDR3 bases: TGTGCCAGCAGCCAAGTTCCTACTAGCGTGATAGAGAATGAGCAGTTCTTC.